This T cell receptor beta chain came from a study of cytomegalovirus exposure and HLA in healthy donors. Across the whole study: An earlier analysis identified approximately 120 million unique TCR beta sequences in about 200 million T cells.

Study-wide findings and caveats: Earlier analysis yielded a pattern in which most TCR beta V segments were productive about 87% or about 30% of the time. Overall, about 160 TCR beta chains were annotated as cytomegalovirus-associated.

Germline loops: CDR1 SNHLY, CDR2 FYNNEI. V was pared by 3 bases and J by 1 base, with 6 bases between. The CDR3 sequence is 13 residues long. In regard to this clone: Its target is unknown.

Researchers ran the PCR with 60 Vbeta and 13 Jbeta primers. Profiling relied on immunoSEQ multiplex PCR, and the TCRdb table lists in-frame clones only, not all of them. This listing includes 70,000 to 90,000 clones. The chain combines TRBV2 with TRBJ1-1; D call uncertain. The sample comprised PBMCs. The origin of this receptor is a man aged 18 to 29 in good health and CMV-seropositive. The CDR3 here is CASSEERNTEAFF. CDR3 in DNA: TGTGCCAGCAGTGAGGAGAGGAACACTGAAGCTTTCTTT.